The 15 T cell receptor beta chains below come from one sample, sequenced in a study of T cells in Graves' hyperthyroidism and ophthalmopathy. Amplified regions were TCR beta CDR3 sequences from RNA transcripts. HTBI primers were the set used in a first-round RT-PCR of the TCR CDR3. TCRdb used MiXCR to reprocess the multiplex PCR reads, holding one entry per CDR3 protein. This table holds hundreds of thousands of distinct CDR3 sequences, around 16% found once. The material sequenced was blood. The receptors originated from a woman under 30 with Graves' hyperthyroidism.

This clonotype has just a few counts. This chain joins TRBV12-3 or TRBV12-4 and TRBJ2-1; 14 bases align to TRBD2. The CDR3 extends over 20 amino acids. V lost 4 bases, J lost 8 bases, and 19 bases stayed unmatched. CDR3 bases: TGTGCCAGCAGTTCCTCCAGACTAGCGGGGGGGCCTTGGGGAGCGGATGAGCAGTTCTTC. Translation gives CASSSSRLAGGPWGADEQFF.

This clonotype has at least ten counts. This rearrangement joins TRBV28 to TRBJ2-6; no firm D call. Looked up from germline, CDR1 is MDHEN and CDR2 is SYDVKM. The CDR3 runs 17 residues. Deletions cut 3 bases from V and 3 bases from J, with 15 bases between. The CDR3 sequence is CASSFVIAPRGANVLTF. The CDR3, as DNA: TGTGCCAGCAGTTTCGTCATAGCTCCCCGTGGGGCCAACGTCCTGACTTTC.

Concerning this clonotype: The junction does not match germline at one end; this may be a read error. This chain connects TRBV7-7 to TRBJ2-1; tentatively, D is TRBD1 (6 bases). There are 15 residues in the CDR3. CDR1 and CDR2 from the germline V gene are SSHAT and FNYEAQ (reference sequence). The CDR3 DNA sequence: TGTGCTAGCAGCTTAGATCAGGGGTGGAGCAATGAGCAGTTCTTC. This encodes CASSLDQGWSNEQFF.

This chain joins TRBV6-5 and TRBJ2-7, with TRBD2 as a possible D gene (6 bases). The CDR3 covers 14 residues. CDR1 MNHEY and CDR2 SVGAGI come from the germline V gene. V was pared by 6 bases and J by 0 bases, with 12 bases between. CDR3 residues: CASSLREASYEQYF. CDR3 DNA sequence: TGTGCCAGCAGCTTAAGGGAGGCCTCCTACGAGCAGTACTTC.

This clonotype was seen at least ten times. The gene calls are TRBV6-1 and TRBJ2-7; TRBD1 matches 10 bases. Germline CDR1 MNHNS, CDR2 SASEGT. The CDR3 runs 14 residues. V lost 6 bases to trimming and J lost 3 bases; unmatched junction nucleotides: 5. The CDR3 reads CASRTGQGRYEQYF. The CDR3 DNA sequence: TGTGCCAGCAGGACGGGACAGGGGCGCTACGAGCAGTACTTC.

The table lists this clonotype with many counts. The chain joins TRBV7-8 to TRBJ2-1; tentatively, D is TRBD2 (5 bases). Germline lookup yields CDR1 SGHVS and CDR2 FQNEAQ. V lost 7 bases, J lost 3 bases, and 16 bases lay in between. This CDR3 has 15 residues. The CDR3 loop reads CASTPVVGVYNEQFF. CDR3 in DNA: TGTGCCAGCACCCCGGTAGTGGGAGTCTACAATGAGCAGTTCTTC.

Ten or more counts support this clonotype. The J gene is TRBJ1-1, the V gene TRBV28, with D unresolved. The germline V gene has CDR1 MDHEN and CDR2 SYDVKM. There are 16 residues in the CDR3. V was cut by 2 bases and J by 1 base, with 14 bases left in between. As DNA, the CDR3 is TGTGCCAGCAGTTTAGTTGTACGGGGAAGGAACACTGAAGCTTTCTTT. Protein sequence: CASSLVVRGRNTEAFF.

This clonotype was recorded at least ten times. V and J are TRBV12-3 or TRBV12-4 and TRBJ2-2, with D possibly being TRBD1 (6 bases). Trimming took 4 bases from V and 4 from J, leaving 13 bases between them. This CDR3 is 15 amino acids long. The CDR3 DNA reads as TGTGCCAGCAGTTCCAGGGGAGTCGGCACCGGGGAGCTGTTTTTT. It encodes CASSSRGVGTGELFF.

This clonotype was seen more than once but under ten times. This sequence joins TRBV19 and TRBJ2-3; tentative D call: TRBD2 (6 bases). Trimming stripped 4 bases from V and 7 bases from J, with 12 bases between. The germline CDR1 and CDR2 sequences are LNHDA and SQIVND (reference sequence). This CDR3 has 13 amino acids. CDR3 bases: TGTGCCAGTAGTACCTCCGGGGGTTATACGCAGTATTTT. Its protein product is CASSTSGGYTQYF.

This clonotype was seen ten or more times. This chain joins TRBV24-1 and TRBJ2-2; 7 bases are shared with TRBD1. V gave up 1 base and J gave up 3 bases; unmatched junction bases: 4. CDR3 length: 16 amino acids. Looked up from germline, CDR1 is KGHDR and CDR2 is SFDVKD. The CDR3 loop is CATSDLGQGDTGELFF. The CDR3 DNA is TGTGCCACCAGTGATTTAGGGCAGGGGGACACCGGGGAGCTGTTTTTT.

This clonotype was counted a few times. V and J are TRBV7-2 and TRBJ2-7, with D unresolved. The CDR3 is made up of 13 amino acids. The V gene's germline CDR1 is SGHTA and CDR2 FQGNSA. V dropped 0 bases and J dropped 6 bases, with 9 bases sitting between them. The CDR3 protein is CASSLAGMGEQYF. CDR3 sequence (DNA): TGTGCCAGCAGCTTAGCGGGGATGGGCGAGCAGTACTTC.

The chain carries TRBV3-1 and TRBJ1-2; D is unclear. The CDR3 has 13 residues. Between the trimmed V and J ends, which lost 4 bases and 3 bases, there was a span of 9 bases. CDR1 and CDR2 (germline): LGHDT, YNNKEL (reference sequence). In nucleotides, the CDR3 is TGTGCCAGCAGCCCAGCAGAATACTATGGCTACACCTTC. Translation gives CASSPAEYYGYTF.

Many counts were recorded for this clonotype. CDR3 sequence: CASRPETRVEAFF. The CDR3 DNA is TGTGCCAGCAGGCCAGAGACACGGGTTGAAGCTTTCTTT. The chain has TRBV28 and TRBJ1-1; D remains unclear. Germline assignment: CDR1 MDHEN and CDR2 SYDVKM. This CDR3 has 13 residues. V dropped 6 bases and J dropped 7 bases, with 15 bases sitting between them.

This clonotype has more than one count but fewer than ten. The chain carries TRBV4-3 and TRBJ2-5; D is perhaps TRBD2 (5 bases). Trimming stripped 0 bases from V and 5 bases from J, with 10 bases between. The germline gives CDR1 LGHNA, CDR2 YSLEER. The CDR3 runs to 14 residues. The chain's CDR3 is CASSQDVRRETQYF. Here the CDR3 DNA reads TGCGCCAGCAGCCAAGATGTCAGGAGGGAGACCCAGTACTTC.

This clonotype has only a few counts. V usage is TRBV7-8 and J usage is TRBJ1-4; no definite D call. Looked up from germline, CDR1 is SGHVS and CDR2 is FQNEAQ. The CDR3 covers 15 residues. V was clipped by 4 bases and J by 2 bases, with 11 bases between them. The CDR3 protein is CASSSNGGTNEKLFF. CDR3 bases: TGTGCCAGCAGCTCGAACGGTGGGACTAATGAAAAACTGTTTTTT.